The present entry profiles one TCR beta chain with its context. What it recognizes is unknown. TCRdb's table, derived via immunoSEQ multiplex PCR, lists solely in-frame clones and lacks some. The sample contains fewer than 130,000 clones, more than 90% of which appear only once. Trimming stripped 0 bases from V and 4 bases from J, with 9 bases between. CDR3 size: 14 residues. CDR1 and CDR2 from the germline V gene are LNHDA and SQIVND (reference sequence). The data were taken from a study of T cell responses to AZD1222 COVID-19 vaccine. Study-wide findings and caveats: Just six AZD1222 recipients were seropositive at baseline.

The sample was peripheral blood, taken on day 0 of AZD1222 vaccination. The gene calls are TRBV19 and TRBJ1-1, with D possibly being TRBD1 (5 bases). The TCR comes from an adult in good health. DNA of the CDR3: TGTGCCAGTAGTATAGATCCCGGGGGCACTGAAGCTTTCTTT. This encodes CASSIDPGGTEAFF. Drawing the rest from reference TRBV19 and TRBJ1-1, the complete variable domain is DGGITQSPKYLFRKEGQNVTLSCEQNLNHDAMYWYRQDPGQGLRLIYYSQIVNDFQKGDIAEGYSVSREKKESFPLTVTSAQKNPTAFYLCASSIDPGGTEAFFGQGTRLTVV.